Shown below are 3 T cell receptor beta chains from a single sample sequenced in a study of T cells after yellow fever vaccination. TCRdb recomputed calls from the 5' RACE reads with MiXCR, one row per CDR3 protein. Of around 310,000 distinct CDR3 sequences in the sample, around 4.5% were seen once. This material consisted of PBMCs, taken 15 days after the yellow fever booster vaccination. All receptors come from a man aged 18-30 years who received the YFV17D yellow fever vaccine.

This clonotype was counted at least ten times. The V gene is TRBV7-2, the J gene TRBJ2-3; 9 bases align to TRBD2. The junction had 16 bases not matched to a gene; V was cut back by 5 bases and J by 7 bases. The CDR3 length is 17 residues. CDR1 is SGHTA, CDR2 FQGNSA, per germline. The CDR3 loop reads CASSIPPGRGGRNTQYF. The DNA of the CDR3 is TGTGCCAGCAGCATACCCCCGGGGCGGGGGGGCCGTAATACGCAGTATTTT.

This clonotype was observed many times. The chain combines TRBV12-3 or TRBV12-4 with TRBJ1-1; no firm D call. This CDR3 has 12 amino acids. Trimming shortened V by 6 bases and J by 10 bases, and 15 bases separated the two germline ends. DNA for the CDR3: TGTGCCAGCAGCCTTGGTCCGGATGGAGCTTTCTTT. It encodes CASSLGPDGAFF.

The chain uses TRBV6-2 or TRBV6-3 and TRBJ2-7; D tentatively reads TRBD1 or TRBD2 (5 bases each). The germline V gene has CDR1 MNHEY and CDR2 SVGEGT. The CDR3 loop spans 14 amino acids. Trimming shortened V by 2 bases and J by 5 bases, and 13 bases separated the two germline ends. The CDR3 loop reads CASSYRGPTDEQYF. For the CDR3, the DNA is TGTGCCAGCAGTTACAGGGGACCGACGGACGAGCAGTACTTC.